The 24 T cell receptor beta chains presented below share a single source sample, sequenced in a study of technical replicates of blood from a handful of donors. The method was immunoSEQ multiplex PCR; TCRdb's version includes in-frame clones alone and lacks a portion of them. The sample lists about 93,000 clones, 95% occurring once. Sequencing was done on a sample of T cells isolated from PBMCs. The receptors stem from a human donor in good health.

The chain is built from TRBV2 and TRBJ2-1; 14 bases match TRBD2. CDR1 is SNHLY and CDR2 is FYNNEI in the germline V gene. This CDR3 spans 13 amino acids. Trimming removed 10 bases from V and 8 bases from J; junction bases left unmatched: 4. CDR3 sequence (DNA): TGTGCCACGGGACTAGCGGGGGAGGATGAGCAGTTCTTC. Translated: CATGLAGEDEQFF.

The chain employs TRBV29-1 and TRBJ1-2, with TRBD1 as a possible D gene (5 bases). This CDR3 spans 12 amino acids. V dropped 4 bases and J dropped 2 bases, with 8 bases sitting between them. Germline V gene data show CDR1 as SQVTM and CDR2 as ANQGSEA. In nucleotides, the CDR3 is TGCAGCGTTGGATCAGGGAACTATGGCTACACCTTC. This codes for CSVGSGNYGYTF.

The chain uses TRBV28 and TRBJ1-5; D ambiguous. V was clipped by 1 base and J by 6 bases, with 4 bases between them. This CDR3 region has 12 residues. Germline V lookup: CDR1 MDHEN, CDR2 SYDVKM. The CDR3 sequence is CASSLYRQPQHF. In nucleotides, the CDR3 is TGTGCCAGCAGTTTATATCGTCAGCCCCAGCATTTT.

The V gene is TRBV9, the J gene TRBJ2-5, with 14 bases aligning to TRBD2. Germline V gene sequence: CDR1 SGDLS, CDR2 YYNGEE. CDR3 size: 15 residues. V shed 3 bases, J shed 4 bases, and the junction held 2 bases outside the gene matches. CDR3 amino acids: CASSGTSGGIETQYF. CDR3 DNA: TGTGCCAGCAGCGGGACTAGCGGGGGGATAGAGACCCAGTACTTC.

This chain joins TRBV27 and TRBJ1-5; D gene uncertain. The germline V gene has CDR1 MNHEY and CDR2 SMNVEV (reference sequence). The CDR3 is made up of 18 amino acids. V lost 6 bases, J lost 5 bases, and 26 bases lay in between. DNA for the CDR3: TGTGCCAGCAGCCCTTATTCCCCTACAGTGAGCCCCGATCAGCCCCAGCATTTT. Protein: CASSPYSPTVSPDQPQHF.

The V gene is TRBV10-2, the J gene TRBJ2-1; 8 bases are a match to TRBD1. V lost 4 bases to trimming and J lost 3 bases; unmatched junction nucleotides: 2. This CDR3 contains 14 residues. Per germline, CDR1 WSHSY and CDR2 SAAADI. CDR3 in DNA: TGCGCCAGCAGTGCAGGGGGCGGCTACAATGAGCAGTTCTTC. The encoded protein is CASSAGGGYNEQFF.

The chain combines TRBV19 with TRBJ2-7; TRBD1 might be the D (6 bases). The CDR3 covers 14 residues. Germline V CDR1 and CDR2: LNHDA, SQIVND (reference sequence). The ends were cut back, 5 bases at V and 5 bases at J, with 16 bases in the middle. The CDR3 sequence is CASSRQGWSDEQYF. As DNA, the CDR3 is TGTGCCAGTAGTCGGCAGGGGTGGTCAGACGAGCAGTACTTC.

The chain has TRBV18 and TRBJ1-6; 9 bases match TRBD1. The CDR3 loop spans 15 amino acids. The junction had 2 bases not matched to a gene; V was cut back by 2 bases and J by 6 bases. Germline loops: CDR1 KGHSH, CDR2 LQKENI. The CDR3 loop is CASSPGTGRNSPLHF. For the CDR3, the DNA is TGTGCCAGCTCACCAGGGACAGGGCGTAATTCACCCCTCCACTTT.

The CDR3 nucleotides are TGTGCCAGCACCCACTTCGGGACAGGGTCGATGGACACCATATATTTT. Translation gives CASTHFGTGSMDTIYF. The chain joins TRBV5-6 to TRBJ1-3; TRBD1 agrees at 9 bases. Germline V gives CDR1 SGHDT, CDR2 YYEEEE. The CDR3 contains 16 residues. Germline trimming cut 6 bases from V and 8 bases from J; bases unmatched to any gene: 15.

The gene calls are TRBV19 and TRBJ1-6; D might be TRBD1 (6 bases). The ends were cut back, 4 bases at V and 2 bases at J, with 9 bases in the middle. The CDR3 runs 15 residues. Germline CDR1 and CDR2: LNHDA and SQIVND (reference sequence). CDR3 amino acids: CASSKQGPYNSPLHF. The CDR3 DNA reads as TGTGCCAGTAGTAAACAGGGTCCCTATAATTCACCCCTCCACTTT.

The chain is built from TRBV2 and TRBJ1-6; 7 bases are a match to TRBD1. This CDR3 region has 14 residues. With V trimmed by 4 bases and J by 6 bases, 3 bases remained unmatched. Germline CDR1 is SNHLY and CDR2 is FYNNEI. For the CDR3, the DNA is TGTGCCAGCAGTGTGGGACAGCTTAATTCACCCCTCCACTTT. This encodes CASSVGQLNSPLHF.

The V and J genes are TRBV29-1 and TRBJ1-1; D ambiguous. Trimming stripped 7 bases from V and 1 base from J, with 4 bases between. The germline gives CDR1 SQVTM, CDR2 ANQGSEA. The CDR3 consists of 10 residues. CDR3 DNA sequence: TGCAGCGCGTGGAACACTGAAGCTTTCTTT. The encoded protein is CSAWNTEAFF.

This clone has just one count. The rearrangement links TRBV28 to TRBJ1-1; no clear D. Germline V CDR1 and CDR2: MDHEN, SYDVKM. The CDR3 sequence is 12 residues long. Between the trimmed V and J ends, which lost 6 bases and 4 bases, there was a span of 9 bases. CDR3 sequence reads: CASRSLSTEAFF. In DNA, the CDR3 is TGTGCCAGCAGAAGTCTGAGCACTGAAGCTTTCTTT.

This chain's CDR3 is CASSQDQASGGQTDTQYF. The CDR3, as DNA: TGTGCCAGCAGCCAAGATCAGGCTAGCGGGGGGCAGACAGATACGCAGTATTTT. The rearrangement uses TRBV14 and TRBJ2-3, with 11 bases identical to TRBD2. J gave up 3 bases and V 0 bases, and 8 bases lay outside the gene matches. The CDR3 loop spans 18 amino acids. Germline V gene lookup returns CDR1 SGHDN and CDR2 FVKESK.

The V call is TRBV7-9, the J call TRBJ2-3, with unresolved D. Per germline, CDR1 SEHNR and CDR2 FQNEAQ (reference sequence). The CDR3 runs to 14 residues. Trimming took 3 bases from V and 1 from J, leaving 8 bases between them. The CDR3 DNA reads as TGTGCCAGCAGCTTCGGCGGAGGCACAGATACGCAGTATTTT. Amino acid sequence: CASSFGGGTDTQYF. Full variable domain (remainder filled in from reference TRBV7-9 and TRBJ2-3): DTGVSQNPRHKITKRGQNVTFRCDPISEHNRLYWYRQTLGQGPEFLTYFQNEAQLEKSRLLSDRFSAERPKGSFSTLEIQRTEQGDSAMYLCASSFGGGTDTQYFGPGTRLTVL.

This rearrangement joins TRBV7-9 to TRBJ1-5; weak D call: TRBD1 (6 bases). Germline CDR1 is SEHNR and CDR2 is FQNEAQ (reference sequence). The CDR3 contains 13 residues. V lost 5 bases, J lost 7 bases, and 12 bases lay in between. CDR3 protein: CASSEQQGQPQHF. As DNA, the CDR3 is TGTGCCAGCAGCGAACAACAGGGCCAGCCCCAGCATTTT.

V is TRBV6-1 and J is TRBJ2-7, with D maybe TRBD2 (5 bases). The germline V gene encodes CDR1 MNHNS and CDR2 SASEGT. The V end lost 7 bases, the J end lost 0 bases, and 10 bases lay between the germline ends. The length of the CDR3 is 13 residues. The CDR3 sequence is CASIGGLSYEQYF. CDR3 DNA: TGTGCCAGCATCGGAGGTCTCTCCTACGAGCAGTACTTC.

The chain is built from TRBV5-1 and TRBJ2-7; 10 bases align to TRBD1. The CDR3 sequence is 17 residues long. V dropped 4 bases and J dropped 6; count of bases not matched to a gene: 16. Germline CDR1 reads SGHRS; CDR2 reads YFSETQ. This chain's CDR3 is CASSAAGTGEYGGEQYF. The CDR3 DNA follows: TGCGCCAGCAGCGCCGCCGGGACAGGGGAATACGGGGGCGAGCAGTACTTC.

This clone was observed once. This chain links TRBV11-3 with TRBJ1-2, with D maybe TRBD1 (5 bases). V was cut by 4 bases and J by 0 bases, with 18 bases left in between. Germline loops: CDR1 SGHNT, CDR2 YENEEA. The CDR3 has 17 amino acids. The CDR3: CASSWGTSKGSNYGYTF. CDR3 nucleotide sequence: TGTGCCAGCAGCTGGGGCACCTCTAAGGGTTCTAACTATGGCTACACCTTC. Drawing the rest from reference TRBV11-3 and TRBJ1-2, the complete variable domain is EAGVVQSPRYKIIEKKQPVAFWCNPISGHNTLYWYLQNLGQGPELLIRYENEEAVDDSQLPKDRFSAERLKGVDSTLKIQPAELGDSAVYLCASSWGTSKGSNYGYTFGSGTRLTVV.

The chain has TRBV14 and TRBJ1-4; no reliable D call. Looked up from germline, CDR1 is SGHDN and CDR2 is FVKESK. The CDR3 is made up of 17 amino acids. V gave up 2 bases and J gave up 0 bases, with 13 bases separating them. The CDR3 nucleotides are TGTGCCAGCAGCCAAACCGTTGCTGGAGCAACTAATGAAAAACTGTTTTTT. Its protein product is CASSQTVAGATNEKLFF.

This chain links TRBV5-1 with TRBJ2-2, with D possibly being TRBD2 (6 bases). The germline gives CDR1 SGHRS, CDR2 YFSETQ. V was cut by 5 bases and J by 3 bases, with 17 bases left in between. The CDR3 loop spans 16 amino acids. The CDR3 sequence is CASRAMAGSDTGELFF. In DNA form, the CDR3 reads TGCGCCAGCAGGGCTATGGCGGGGTCAGACACCGGGGAGCTGTTTTTT.

The chain carries TRBV19 and TRBJ1-4; TRBD1 aligns across 7 bases. V dropped 7 bases and J dropped 5; count of bases not matched to a gene: 16. The germline V gene has CDR1 LNHDA and CDR2 SQIVND (reference sequence). This CDR3 is 17 amino acids long. CDR3 DNA: TGTGCCAGTAAGGGGGCGGGCGGCCCCAGCCCCAATGAAAAACTGTTTTTT. As protein: CASKGAGGPSPNEKLFF. The complete variable domain, with remaining parts taken from reference TRBV19 and TRBJ1-4, reads DGGITQSPKYLFRKEGQNVTLSCEQNLNHDAMYWYRQDPGQGLRLIYYSQIVNDFQKGDIAEGYSVSREKKESFPLTVTSAQKNPTAFYLCASKGAGGPSPNEKLFFGSGTQLSVL.

The rearrangement joins TRBV19 to TRBJ2-7; 11 nucleotides match TRBD2. The junction had 2 bases not matched to a gene; V was cut back by 4 bases and J by 3 bases. Germline V lookup: CDR1 LNHDA, CDR2 SQIVND (reference sequence). The CDR3 is 14 residues long. As DNA, the CDR3 is TGTGCCAGTAGTAAAGGACTAGCGGGCTACGAGCAGTACTTC. As protein: CASSKGLAGYEQYF.

J is TRBJ2-7 and V is TRBV28, with 12 bases aligning to TRBD2. Trimming cost V 6 bases and J 4 bases; bases outside gene matches: 4. The CDR3 is 14 residues long. Germline loops: CDR1 MDHEN, CDR2 SYDVKM. The chain's CDR3 is CASRRTSGIYEQYF. DNA of the CDR3: TGTGCCAGCAGACGGACTAGCGGGATTTACGAGCAGTACTTC.